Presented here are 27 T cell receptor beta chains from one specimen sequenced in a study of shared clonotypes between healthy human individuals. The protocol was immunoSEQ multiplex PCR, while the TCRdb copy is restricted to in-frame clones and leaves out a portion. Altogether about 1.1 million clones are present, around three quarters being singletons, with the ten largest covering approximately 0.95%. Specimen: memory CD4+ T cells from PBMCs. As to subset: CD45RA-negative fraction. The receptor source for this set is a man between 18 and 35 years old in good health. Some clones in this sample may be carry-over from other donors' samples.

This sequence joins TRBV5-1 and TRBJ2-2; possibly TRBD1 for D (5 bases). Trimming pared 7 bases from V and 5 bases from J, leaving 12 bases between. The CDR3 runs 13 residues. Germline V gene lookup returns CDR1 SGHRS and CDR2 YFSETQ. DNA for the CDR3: TGCGCCAGCCGCGCACAGGAGACCGGGGAGCTGTTTTTT. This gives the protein CASRAQETGELFF.

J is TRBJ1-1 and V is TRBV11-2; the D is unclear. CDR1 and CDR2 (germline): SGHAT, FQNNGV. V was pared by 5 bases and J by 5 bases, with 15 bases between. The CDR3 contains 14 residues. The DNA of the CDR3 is TGTGCCAGCAGCCAACGGGGAGCTGGGACTGAAGCTTTCTTT. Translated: CASSQRGAGTEAFF.

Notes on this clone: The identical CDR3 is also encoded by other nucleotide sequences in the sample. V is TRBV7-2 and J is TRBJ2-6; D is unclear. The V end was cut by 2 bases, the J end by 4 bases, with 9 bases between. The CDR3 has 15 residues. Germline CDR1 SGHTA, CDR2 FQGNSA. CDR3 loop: CASSLTRSGANVLTF. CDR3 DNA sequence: TGTGCCAGCAGCTTAACGCGGTCGGGGGCCAACGTCCTGACTTTC.

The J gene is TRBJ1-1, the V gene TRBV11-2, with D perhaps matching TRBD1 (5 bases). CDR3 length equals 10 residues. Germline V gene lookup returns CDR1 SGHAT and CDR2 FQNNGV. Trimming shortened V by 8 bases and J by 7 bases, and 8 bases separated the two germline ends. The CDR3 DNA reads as TGTGCCAGCCAGGGCGGTGAAGCTTTCTTT. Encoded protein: CASQGGEAFF.

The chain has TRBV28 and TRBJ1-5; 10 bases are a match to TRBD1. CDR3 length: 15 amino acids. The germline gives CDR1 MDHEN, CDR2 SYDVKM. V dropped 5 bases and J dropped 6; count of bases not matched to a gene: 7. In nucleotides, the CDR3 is TGTGCCAGCAGTACCGACAGGGGGCTAAGTCAGCCCCAGCATTTT. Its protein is CASSTDRGLSQPQHF.

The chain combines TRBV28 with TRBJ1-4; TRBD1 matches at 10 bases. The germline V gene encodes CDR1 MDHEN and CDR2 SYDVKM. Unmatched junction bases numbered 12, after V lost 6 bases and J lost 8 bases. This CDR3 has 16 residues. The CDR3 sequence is CASSGLGTGVMEKLFF. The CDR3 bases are TGTGCCAGCAGCGGCCTCGGGACAGGGGTAATGGAAAAACTGTTTTTT.

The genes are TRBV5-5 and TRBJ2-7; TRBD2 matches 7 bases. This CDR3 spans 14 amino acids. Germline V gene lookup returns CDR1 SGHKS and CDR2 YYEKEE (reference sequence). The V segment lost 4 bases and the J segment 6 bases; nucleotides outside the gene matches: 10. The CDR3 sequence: CASSRGEPLAEQYF. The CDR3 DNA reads TGTGCCAGCAGCCGGGGGGAGCCCCTCGCCGAGCAGTACTTC.

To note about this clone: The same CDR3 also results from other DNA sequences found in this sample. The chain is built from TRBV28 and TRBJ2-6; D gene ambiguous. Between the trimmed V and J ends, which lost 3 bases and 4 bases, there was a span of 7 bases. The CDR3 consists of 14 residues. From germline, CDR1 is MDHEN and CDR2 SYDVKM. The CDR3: CASSFRSGANVLTF. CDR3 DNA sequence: TGTGCCAGCAGTTTCCGCTCCGGGGCCAACGTCCTGACTTTC.

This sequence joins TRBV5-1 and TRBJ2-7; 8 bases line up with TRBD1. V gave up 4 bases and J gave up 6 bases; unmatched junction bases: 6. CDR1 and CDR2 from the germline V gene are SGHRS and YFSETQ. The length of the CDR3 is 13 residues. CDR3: CASSVDRGGEQYF. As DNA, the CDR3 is TGCGCCAGCAGCGTTGACAGGGGTGGCGAGCAGTACTTC.

The CDR3 DNA follows: TGTGCCAGCAGCTCCCCCCGGGACTCAGAGACCCAGTACTTC. Residues: CASSSPRDSETQYF. The rearrangement joins TRBV7-3 to TRBJ2-5; D might be TRBD2 (6 bases). The V end was cut by 4 bases, the J end by 4 bases, with 13 bases between. CDR1 and CDR2 (germline): SGHTA, FQGTGA. This CDR3 is 14 amino acids long.

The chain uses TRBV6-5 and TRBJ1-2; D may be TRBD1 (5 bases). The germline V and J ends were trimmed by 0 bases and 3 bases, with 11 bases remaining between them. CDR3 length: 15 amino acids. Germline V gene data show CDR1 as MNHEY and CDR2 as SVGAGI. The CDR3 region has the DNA TGTGCCAGCAGTTACTCTTGGGGCTTGGACTATGGCTACACCTTC. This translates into CASSYSWGLDYGYTF.

Here the CDR3 reads CASSPASNTEAFF. The CDR3 DNA follows: TGTGCCAGCAGCCCAGCTTCGAACACTGAAGCTTTCTTT. The V call is TRBV7-2, the J call TRBJ1-1; D gene uncertain. CDR1 and CDR2 (germline): SGHTA, FQGNSA. The ends were cut back, 5 bases at V and 1 base at J, with 8 bases in the middle. The CDR3 extends over 13 amino acids. The whole variable domain, filled in from reference TRBV7-2 and TRBJ1-1, reads GAGVSQSPSNKVTEKGKDVELRCDPISGHTALYWYRQSLGQGLEFLIYFQGNSAPDKSGLPSDRFSAERTGGSVSTLTIQRTQQEDSAVYLCASSPASNTEAFFGQGTRLTVV.

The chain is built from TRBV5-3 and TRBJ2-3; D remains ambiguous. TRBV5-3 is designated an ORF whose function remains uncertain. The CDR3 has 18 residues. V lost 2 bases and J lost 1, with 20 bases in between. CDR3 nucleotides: TGTGCCAGAAGCTTTGGGAAATCAGAGGTTTGTCGCACAGATACGCAGTATTTT. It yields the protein CARSFGKSEVCRTDTQYF.

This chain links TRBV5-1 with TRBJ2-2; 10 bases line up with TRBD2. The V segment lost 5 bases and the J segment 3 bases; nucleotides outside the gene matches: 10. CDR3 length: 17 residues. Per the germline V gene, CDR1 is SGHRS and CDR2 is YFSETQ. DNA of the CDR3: TGCGCCAGCAGAGCCCCTAGCGGGAGTTCGGACACCGGGGAGCTGTTTTTT. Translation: CASRAPSGSSDTGELFF.

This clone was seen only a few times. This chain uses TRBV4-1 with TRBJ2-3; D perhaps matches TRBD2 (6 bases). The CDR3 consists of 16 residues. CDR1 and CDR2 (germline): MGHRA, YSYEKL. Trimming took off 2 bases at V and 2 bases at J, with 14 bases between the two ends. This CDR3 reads CASSQRLAPLTDTQYF. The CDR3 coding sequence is TGCGCCAGCAGCCAAAGGCTAGCGCCTCTCACAGATACGCAGTATTTT.

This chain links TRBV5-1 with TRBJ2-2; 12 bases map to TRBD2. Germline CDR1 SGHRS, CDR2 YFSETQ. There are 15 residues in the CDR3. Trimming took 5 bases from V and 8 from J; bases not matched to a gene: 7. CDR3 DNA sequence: TGCGCCAGCAGTTGGACTAGCGGGGCCCAGGGGGAGCTGTTTTTT. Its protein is CASSWTSGAQGELFF.

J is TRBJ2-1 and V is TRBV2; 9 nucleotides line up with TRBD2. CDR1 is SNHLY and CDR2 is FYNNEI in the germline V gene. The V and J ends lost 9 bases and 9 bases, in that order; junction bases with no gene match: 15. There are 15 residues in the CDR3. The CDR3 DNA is TGTGCCAGTCTCCAGGAGTTAGCGGGAGCGGGTGAGCAGTTCTTC. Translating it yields CASLQELAGAGEQFF.

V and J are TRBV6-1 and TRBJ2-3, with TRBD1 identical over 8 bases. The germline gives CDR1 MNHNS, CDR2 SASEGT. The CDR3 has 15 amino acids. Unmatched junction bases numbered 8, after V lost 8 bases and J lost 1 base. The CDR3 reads CASRKGQGRTDTQYF. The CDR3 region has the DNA TGTGCCAGCCGGAAAGGACAGGGACGCACAGATACGCAGTATTTT.

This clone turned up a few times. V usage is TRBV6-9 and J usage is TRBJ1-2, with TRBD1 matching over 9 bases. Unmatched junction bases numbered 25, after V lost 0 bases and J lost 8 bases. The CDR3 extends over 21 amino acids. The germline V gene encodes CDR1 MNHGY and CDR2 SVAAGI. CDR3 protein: CASSYSLVSGQGLDLEWGYTF. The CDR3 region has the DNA TGTGCCAGCAGTTATTCCCTCGTGTCTGGACAGGGGCTCGACTTAGAGTGGGGCTACACCTTC.

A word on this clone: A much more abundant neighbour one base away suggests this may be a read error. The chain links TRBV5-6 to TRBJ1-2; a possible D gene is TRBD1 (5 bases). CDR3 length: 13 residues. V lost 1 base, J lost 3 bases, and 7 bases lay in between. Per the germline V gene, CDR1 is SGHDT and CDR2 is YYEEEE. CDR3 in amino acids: CASSLRDHYGYTF. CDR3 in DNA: TGTGCCAGCAGCTTGCGGGACCACTATGGCTACACCTTC.

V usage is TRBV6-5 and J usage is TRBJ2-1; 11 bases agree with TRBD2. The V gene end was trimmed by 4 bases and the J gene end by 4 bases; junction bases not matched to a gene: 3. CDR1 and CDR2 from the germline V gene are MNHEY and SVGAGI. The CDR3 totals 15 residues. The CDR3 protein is CASSSLAGGYNEQFF. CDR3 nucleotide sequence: TGTGCCAGCAGTTCTCTAGCGGGAGGATACAATGAGCAGTTCTTC.

In nucleotides, the CDR3 is TGTGCCTGGACCCGCCCCACGGGGAGCGGGAGGTTTGAACAGTTCTTC. Residues: CAWTRPTGSGRFEQFF. V gene TRBV30 combines with J gene TRBJ2-1; 9 positions agree with TRBD2. The CDR3 extends over 16 amino acids. The germline gives CDR1 GTSNPN, CDR2 SVGIG (reference sequence). J gave up 13 bases and V 4 bases, and 20 bases lay outside the gene matches.

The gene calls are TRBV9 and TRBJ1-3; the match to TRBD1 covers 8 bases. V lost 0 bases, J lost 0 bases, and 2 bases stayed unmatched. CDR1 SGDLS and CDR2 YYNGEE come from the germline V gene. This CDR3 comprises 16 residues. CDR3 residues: CASSVATGGSGNTIYF. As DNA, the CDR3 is TGTGCCAGCAGCGTAGCTACAGGGGGCTCTGGAAACACCATATATTTT.

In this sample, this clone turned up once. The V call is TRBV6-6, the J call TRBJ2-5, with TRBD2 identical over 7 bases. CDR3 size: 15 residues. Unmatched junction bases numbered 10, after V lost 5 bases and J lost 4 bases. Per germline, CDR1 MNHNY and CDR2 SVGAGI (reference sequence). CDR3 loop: CASSSAGEGRETQYF. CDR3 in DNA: TGTGCCAGCAGTAGTGCGGGAGAGGGTCGAGAGACCCAGTACTTC.

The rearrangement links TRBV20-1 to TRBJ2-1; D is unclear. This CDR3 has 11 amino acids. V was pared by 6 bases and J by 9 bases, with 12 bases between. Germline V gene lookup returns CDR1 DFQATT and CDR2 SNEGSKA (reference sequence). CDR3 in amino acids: CSARSYGEQFF. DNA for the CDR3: TGCAGTGCGAGAAGCTACGGTGAGCAGTTCTTC.

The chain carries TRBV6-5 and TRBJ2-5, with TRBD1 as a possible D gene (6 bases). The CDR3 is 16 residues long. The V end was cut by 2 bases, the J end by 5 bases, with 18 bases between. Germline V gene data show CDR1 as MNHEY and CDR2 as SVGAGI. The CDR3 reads CASSYQDSAGWETQYF. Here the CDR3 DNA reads TGTGCCAGCAGTTACCAGGACAGTGCAGGGTGGGAGACCCAGTACTTC.

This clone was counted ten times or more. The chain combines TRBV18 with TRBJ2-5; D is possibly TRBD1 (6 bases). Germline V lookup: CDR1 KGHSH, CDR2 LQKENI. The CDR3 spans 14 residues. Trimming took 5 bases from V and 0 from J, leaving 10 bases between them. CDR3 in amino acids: CASSGTLYQETQYF. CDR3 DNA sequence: TGTGCCAGCTCAGGGACATTGTACCAAGAGACCCAGTACTTC.